The rows below give T cell receptor beta chains drawn from one sample of a study of shared clonotypes between healthy human individuals. Libraries were prepared by immunoSEQ multiplex PCR; TCRdb keeps only in-frame clonotypes and omits some of them. Of about 770,000 clones in the sample, around 70% were seen once. Sequenced input: memory CD4+ T cells sorted from blood. These receptors were obtained from a woman aged 25 to 45 in good health. Each CDR3 is given with its conserved first and last residue. Each record gives: D gene, CDR3 length, clone size, V gene, J gene, CDR3 protein, CDR3 DNA. D genes are given only for firm matches. Clone size is shown for a subset of rows, as once, few, many or a class of expanded clone.

D gene: .; CDR3 length: 14; clone size: many; V gene: TRBV11-3; J gene: TRBJ1-4; CDR3 protein: CASSLEAGNEKLFF; CDR3 DNA: TGTGCCAGCAGCTTAGAGGCCGGGAATGAAAAACTGTTTTTT
D gene: TRBD1; CDR3 length: 18; clone size: .; V gene: TRBV28; J gene: TRBJ2-6; CDR3 protein: CASRSSRQGRSGANVLTF; CDR3 DNA: TGTGCCAGCAGGTCCTCTCGACAGGGGCGCTCTGGGGCCAACGTCCTGACTTTC
D gene: .; CDR3 length: 16; clone size: once; V gene: TRBV7-6; J gene: TRBJ1-1; CDR3 protein: CASSTLTDPLQTEAFF; CDR3 DNA: TGTGCCAGCAGTACCCTGACAGACCCCCTGCAAACTGAAGCTTTCTTT
D gene: .; CDR3 length: 13; clone size: .; V gene: TRBV28; J gene: TRBJ1-2; CDR3 protein: CASSSTPAGGYTF; CDR3 DNA: TGTGCCAGCAGTTCAACTCCGGCGGGTGGCTACACCTTC
D gene: .; CDR3 length: 13; clone size: .; V gene: TRBV30; J gene: TRBJ1-3; CDR3 protein: CAWSGLMGGTIYF; CDR3 DNA: TGTGCCTGGAGTGGTCTTATGGGGGGCACCATATATTTT
D gene: TRBD1; CDR3 length: 15; clone size: .; V gene: TRBV19; J gene: TRBJ1-1; CDR3 protein: CASSITGTVNTEAFF; CDR3 DNA: TGTGCCAGTAGTATCACCGGGACAGTGAACACTGAAGCTTTCTTT
D gene: .; CDR3 length: 14; clone size: .; V gene: TRBV27; J gene: TRBJ2-7; CDR3 protein: CASSYGQINYEQYF; CDR3 DNA: TGTGCCAGCAGTTATGGGCAGATCAACTACGAGCAGTACTTC
D gene: .; CDR3 length: 13; clone size: .; V gene: TRBV27; J gene: TRBJ2-5; CDR3 protein: CASRKGGQETQYF; CDR3 DNA: TGTGCCAGCAGGAAGGGGGGCCAAGAGACCCAGTACTTC
D gene: .; CDR3 length: 16; clone size: .; V gene: TRBV2; J gene: TRBJ2-1; CDR3 protein: CASRPGEIGSYNEQFF; CDR3 DNA: TGTGCCAGCAGGCCAGGGGAAATAGGCTCCTACAATGAGCAGTTCTTC
D gene: TRBD1; CDR3 length: 15; clone size: .; V gene: TRBV28; J gene: TRBJ1-1; CDR3 protein: CASTRGGILNTEAFF; CDR3 DNA: TGTGCCAGCACCAGGGGGGGGATATTAAACACTGAAGCTTTCTTT
D gene: TRBD2; CDR3 length: 16; clone size: .; V gene: TRBV4-2; J gene: TRBJ2-3; CDR3 protein: CASSQDSGSGTDTQYF; CDR3 DNA: TGTGCCAGCAGCCAAGATAGCGGGAGCGGGACAGATACGCAGTATTTT